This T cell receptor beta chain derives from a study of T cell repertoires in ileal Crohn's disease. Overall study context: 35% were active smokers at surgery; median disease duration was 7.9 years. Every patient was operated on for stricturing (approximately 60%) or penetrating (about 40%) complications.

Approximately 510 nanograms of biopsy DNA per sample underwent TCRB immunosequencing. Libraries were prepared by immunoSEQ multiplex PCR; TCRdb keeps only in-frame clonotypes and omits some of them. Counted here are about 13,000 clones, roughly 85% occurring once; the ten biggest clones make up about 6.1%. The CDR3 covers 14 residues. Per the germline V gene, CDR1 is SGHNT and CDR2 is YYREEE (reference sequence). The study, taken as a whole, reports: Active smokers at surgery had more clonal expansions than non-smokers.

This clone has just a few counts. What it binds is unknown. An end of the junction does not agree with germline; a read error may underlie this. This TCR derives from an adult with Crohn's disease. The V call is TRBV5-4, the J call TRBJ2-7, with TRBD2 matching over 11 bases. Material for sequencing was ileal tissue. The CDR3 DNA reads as TGTGCCAGCAGCGTTAAAACTAGCGGGAGTCCCCTGGGTTTC. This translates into CASSVKTSGSPLGF.